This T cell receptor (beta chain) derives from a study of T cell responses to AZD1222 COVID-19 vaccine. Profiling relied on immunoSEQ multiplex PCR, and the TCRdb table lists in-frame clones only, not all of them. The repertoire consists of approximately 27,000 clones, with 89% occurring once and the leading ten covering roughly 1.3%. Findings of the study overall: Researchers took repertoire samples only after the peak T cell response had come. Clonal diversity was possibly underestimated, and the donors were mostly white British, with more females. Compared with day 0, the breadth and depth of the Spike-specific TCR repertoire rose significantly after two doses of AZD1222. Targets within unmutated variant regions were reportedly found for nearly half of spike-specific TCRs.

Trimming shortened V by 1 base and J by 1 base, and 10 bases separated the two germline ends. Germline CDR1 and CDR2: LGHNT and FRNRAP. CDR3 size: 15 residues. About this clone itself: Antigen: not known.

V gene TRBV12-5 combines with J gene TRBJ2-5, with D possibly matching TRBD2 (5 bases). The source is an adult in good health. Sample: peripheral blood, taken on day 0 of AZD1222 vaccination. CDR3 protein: CASGLGDYFQETQYF. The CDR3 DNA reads TGTGCTAGTGGTTTGGGAGACTACTTCCAAGAGACCCAGTACTTC.